The rows below give T cell receptor beta chains drawn from one sample of a study of response to subunit inactivated influenza vaccine. TCRdb itself ran the RT-PCR reads through MiXCR, one entry per CDR3 protein. The table records 650,000 to 800,000 distinct CDR3 sequences, around 18% of them present only once. Sequenced material: PBMCs from blood, taken roughly 5 days after vaccination. All receptors derive from a man aged 50 to 60 who received an inactivated influenza vaccine. CDR3s include the opening cysteine and the closing phenylalanine or tryptophan. The order of the fields is V gene, clone size, J gene, D gene, CDR3 protein, CDR3 DNA. The D gene is left open where the match is weak. Clone size is not always given. Where it is, it says once, few, many or a class for expanded clones.

v_gene: TRBV7-2; abundance: few; j_gene: TRBJ2-7; d_gene: TRBD2; CDR3aa: CASSLGTSGWNEQYF; CDR3nt: TGTGCCAGCAGCTTAGGGACTAGCGGGTGGAACGAGCAGTACTTC
v_gene: TRBV6-5; abundance: .; j_gene: TRBJ2-4; d_gene: TRBD1; CDR3aa: CASSYLKTGDIQYF; CDR3nt: TGTGCCAGCAGTTACCTTAAGACAGGGGACATTCAGTACTTC
v_gene: TRBV20-1; abundance: few; j_gene: TRBJ2-1; d_gene: .; CDR3aa: CSAREHLLGSEQFF; CDR3nt: TGCAGTGCTAGAGAACACCTCCTAGGATCAGAGCAGTTCTTC
v_gene: TRBV20-1; abundance: .; j_gene: TRBJ2-3; d_gene: .; CDR3aa: CSAPRGSFVTDTQYF; CDR3nt: TGCAGTGCTCCCCGGGGGTCTTTTGTTACAGATACGCAGTATTTT
v_gene: TRBV29-1; abundance: few; j_gene: TRBJ2-5; d_gene: TRBD1; CDR3aa: CSVNRDREQETQYF; CDR3nt: TGCAGCGTGAACCGTGACAGGGAACAAGAGACCCAGTACTTC
v_gene: TRBV14; abundance: .; j_gene: TRBJ2-7; d_gene: .; CDR3aa: CASSQPRGRFSYEQYF; CDR3nt: TGTGCCAGCAGCCAGCCACGGGGGCGTTTTTCCTACGAGCAGTACTTC
v_gene: TRBV7-2; abundance: .; j_gene: TRBJ2-5; d_gene: .; CDR3aa: CASSLRKGRQETQYF; CDR3nt: TGTGCCAGCAGCTTACGAAAGGGTCGGCAAGAGACCCAGTACTTC
v_gene: TRBV10-3; abundance: few; j_gene: TRBJ1-2; d_gene: TRBD1; CDR3aa: CAISGDREYYGYTF; CDR3nt: TGTGCCATCAGTGGGGACAGGGAGTACTATGGCTACACCTTC
v_gene: TRBV28; abundance: few; j_gene: TRBJ2-7; d_gene: TRBD1; CDR3aa: CASSDFKTGGSYEQYF; CDR3nt: TGTGCCAGCAGCGACTTTAAGACAGGGGGCTCCTACGAGCAGTACTTC
v_gene: TRBV12-3/TRBV12-4; abundance: .; j_gene: TRBJ2-1; d_gene: TRBD1; CDR3aa: CASSPGDRLRVNEQFF; CDR3nt: TGTGCCAGCAGTCCGGGGGACAGGCTAAGGGTCAATGAGCAGTTCTTC
v_gene: TRBV12-3/TRBV12-4; abundance: many; j_gene: TRBJ2-7; d_gene: TRBD1; CDR3aa: CASSLPGQGAYEQYF; CDR3nt: TGTGCCAGCAGTCTTCCGGGACAGGGGGCCTACGAGCAGTACTTC
v_gene: TRBV12-3/TRBV12-4; abundance: few; j_gene: TRBJ2-1; d_gene: .; CDR3aa: CASSLDQNSYNEQFF; CDR3nt: TGTGCCAGCAGTTTAGACCAAAACTCCTACAATGAGCAGTTCTTC
v_gene: TRBV6-2/TRBV6-3; abundance: few; j_gene: TRBJ2-4; d_gene: .; CDR3aa: CASTLAGENIQYF; CDR3nt: TGTGCCAGCACCTTGGCAGGGGAAAACATTCAGTACTTC
v_gene: TRBV7-7; abundance: .; j_gene: TRBJ2-1; d_gene: TRBD2; CDR3aa: CASSLAVTSGGVGEQFF; CDR3nt: TGTGCTAGCAGCTTAGCAGTGACTAGCGGGGGGGTTGGTGAGCAGTTCTTC
v_gene: TRBV15; abundance: .; j_gene: TRBJ1-5; d_gene: .; CDR3aa: CATSRDLGSNQPQHF; CDR3nt: TGTGCCACCAGCAGAGACTTGGGGTCCAATCAGCCCCAGCATTTT
v_gene: TRBV19; abundance: .; j_gene: TRBJ2-3; d_gene: .; CDR3aa: CASSIGGSDTQYF; CDR3nt: TGTGCCAGTAGTATAGGCGGTAGTGATACGCAGTATTTT
v_gene: TRBV29-1; abundance: many; j_gene: TRBJ2-2; d_gene: TRBD2; CDR3aa: CSVRTPGREAGELFF; CDR3nt: TGCAGCGTACGCACCCCCGGGCGGGAGGCCGGGGAGCTGTTTTTT
v_gene: TRBV7-2; abundance: .; j_gene: TRBJ1-6; d_gene: .; CDR3aa: CASSLGRDRSLHF; CDR3nt: TGTGCCAGCAGCTTAGGGCGTGACCGTTCCCTCCACTTT
v_gene: TRBV29-1; abundance: few; j_gene: TRBJ2-7; d_gene: TRBD2; CDR3aa: CSVRLAGAGYEQYF; CDR3nt: TGCAGCGTGAGGCTAGCGGGAGCTGGTTACGAGCAGTACTTC
v_gene: TRBV12-3/TRBV12-4; abundance: few; j_gene: TRBJ2-3; d_gene: .; CDR3aa: CASETSGSTDTQYF; CDR3nt: TGTGCCAGCGAGACAAGCGGTTCCACAGATACGCAGTATTTT
v_gene: TRBV18; abundance: .; j_gene: TRBJ2-3; d_gene: .; CDR3aa: CASSRGPGQDTQYF; CDR3nt: TGTGCCAGCTCACGGGGGCCCGGACAAGATACGCAGTATTTT
v_gene: TRBV12-3/TRBV12-4; abundance: many; j_gene: TRBJ2-1; d_gene: TRBD1; CDR3aa: CASRPGQDNEQFF; CDR3nt: TGTGCCAGCAGGCCGGGACAGGACAATGAGCAGTTCTTC